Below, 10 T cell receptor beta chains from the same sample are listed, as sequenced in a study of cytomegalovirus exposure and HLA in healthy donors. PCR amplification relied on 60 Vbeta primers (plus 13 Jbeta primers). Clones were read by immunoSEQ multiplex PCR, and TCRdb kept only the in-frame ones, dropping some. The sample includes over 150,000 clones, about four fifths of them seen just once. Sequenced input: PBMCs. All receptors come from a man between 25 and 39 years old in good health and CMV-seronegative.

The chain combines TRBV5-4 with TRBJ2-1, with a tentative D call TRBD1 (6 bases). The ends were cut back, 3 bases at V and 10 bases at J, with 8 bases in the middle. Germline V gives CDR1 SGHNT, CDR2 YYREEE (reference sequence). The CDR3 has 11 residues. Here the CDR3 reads CASSSGEEQFF. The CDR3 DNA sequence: TGTGCCAGCAGCTCAGGGGAGGAGCAGTTCTTC.

For the CDR3, the DNA is TGTGCCAGCAGCTTGACCGGGAAGAACACCGGGGAGCTGTTTTTT. Residues: CASSLTGKNTGELFF. This sequence joins TRBV5-6 and TRBJ2-2; D may be TRBD2 (5 bases). CDR3 length: 15 residues. Trimming cost V 1 base and J 1 base, with 8 bases left between them. The germline V gene has CDR1 SGHDT and CDR2 YYEEEE.

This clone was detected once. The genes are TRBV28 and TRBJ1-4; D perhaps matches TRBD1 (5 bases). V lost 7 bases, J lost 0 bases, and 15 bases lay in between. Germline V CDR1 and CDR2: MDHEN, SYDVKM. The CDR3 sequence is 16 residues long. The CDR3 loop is CASTSLPTATNEKLFF. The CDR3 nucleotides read TGTGCCAGCACCTCATTACCGACAGCAACTAATGAAAAACTGTTTTTT. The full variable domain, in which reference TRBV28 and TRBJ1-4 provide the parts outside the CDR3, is DVKVTQSSRYLVKRTGEKVFLECVQDMDHENMFWYRQDPGLGLRLIYFSYDVKMKEKGDIPEGYSVSREKKERFSLILESASTNQTSMYLCASTSLPTATNEKLFFGSGTQLSVL.

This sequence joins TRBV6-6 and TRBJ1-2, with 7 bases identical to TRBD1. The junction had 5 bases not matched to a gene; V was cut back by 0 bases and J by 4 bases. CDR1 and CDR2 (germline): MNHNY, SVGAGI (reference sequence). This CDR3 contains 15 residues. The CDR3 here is CASSYSPGQFYGYTF. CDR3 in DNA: TGTGCCAGCAGTTACTCCCCGGGACAGTTCTATGGCTACACCTTC.

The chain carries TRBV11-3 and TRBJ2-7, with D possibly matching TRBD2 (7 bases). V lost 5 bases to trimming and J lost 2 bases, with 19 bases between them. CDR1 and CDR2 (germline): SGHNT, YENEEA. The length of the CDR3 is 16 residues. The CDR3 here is CASSPLGGQATYEQYF. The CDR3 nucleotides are TGTGCCAGCAGCCCCCTGGGGGGGCAGGCCACCTACGAGCAGTACTTC.

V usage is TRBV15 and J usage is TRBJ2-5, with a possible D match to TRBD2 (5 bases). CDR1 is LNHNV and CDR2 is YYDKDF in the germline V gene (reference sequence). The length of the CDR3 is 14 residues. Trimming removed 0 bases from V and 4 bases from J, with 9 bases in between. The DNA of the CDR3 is TGTGCCACCAGCAGAGATAATGGAGGAGAGACCCAGTACTTC. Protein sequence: CATSRDNGGETQYF.

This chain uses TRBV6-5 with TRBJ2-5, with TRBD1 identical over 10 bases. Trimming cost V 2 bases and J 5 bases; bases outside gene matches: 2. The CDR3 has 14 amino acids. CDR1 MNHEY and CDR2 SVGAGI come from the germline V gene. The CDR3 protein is CASSYGTGVETQYF. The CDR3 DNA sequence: TGTGCCAGCAGTTACGGGACAGGGGTGGAGACCCAGTACTTC.

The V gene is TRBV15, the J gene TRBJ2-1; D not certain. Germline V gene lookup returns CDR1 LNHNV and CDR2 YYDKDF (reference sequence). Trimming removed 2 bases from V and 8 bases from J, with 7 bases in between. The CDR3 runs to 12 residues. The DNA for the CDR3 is TGTGCCACCAGCAGACCCCCCGATGAGCAGTTCTTC. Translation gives CATSRPPDEQFF.

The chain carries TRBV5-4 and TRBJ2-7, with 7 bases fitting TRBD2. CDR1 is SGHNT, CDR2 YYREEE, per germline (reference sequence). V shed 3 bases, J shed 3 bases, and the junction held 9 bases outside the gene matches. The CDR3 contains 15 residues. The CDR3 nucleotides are TGTGCCAGCAGCTGGCCTTCAGCGGGGTACTACGAGCAGTACTTC. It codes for CASSWPSAGYYEQYF. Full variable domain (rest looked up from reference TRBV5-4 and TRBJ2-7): ETGVTQSPTHLIKTRGQQVTLRCSSQSGHNTVSWYQQALGQGPQFIFQYYREEENGRGNFPPRFSGLQFPNYSSELNVNALELDDSALYLCASSWPSAGYYEQYFGPGTRLTVT.

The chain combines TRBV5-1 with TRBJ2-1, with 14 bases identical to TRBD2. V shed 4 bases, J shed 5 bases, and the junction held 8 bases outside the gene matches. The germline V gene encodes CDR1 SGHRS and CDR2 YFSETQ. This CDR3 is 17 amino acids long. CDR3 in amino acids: CASSPSSGLAGDNEQFF. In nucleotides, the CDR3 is TGCGCCAGCAGCCCCTCCTCGGGACTAGCGGGAGACAATGAGCAGTTCTTC.